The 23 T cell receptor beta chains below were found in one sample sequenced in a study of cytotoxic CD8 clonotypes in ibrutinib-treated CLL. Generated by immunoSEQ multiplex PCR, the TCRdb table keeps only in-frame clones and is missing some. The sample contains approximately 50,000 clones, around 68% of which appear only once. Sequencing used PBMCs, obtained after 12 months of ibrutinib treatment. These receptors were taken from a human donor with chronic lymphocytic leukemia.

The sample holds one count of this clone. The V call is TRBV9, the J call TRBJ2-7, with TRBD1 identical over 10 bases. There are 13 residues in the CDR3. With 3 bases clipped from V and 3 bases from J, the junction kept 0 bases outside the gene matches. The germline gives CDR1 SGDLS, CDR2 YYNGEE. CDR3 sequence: CASSGTGGYEQYF. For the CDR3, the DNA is TGTGCCAGCAGCGGGACAGGGGGCTACGAGCAGTACTTC.

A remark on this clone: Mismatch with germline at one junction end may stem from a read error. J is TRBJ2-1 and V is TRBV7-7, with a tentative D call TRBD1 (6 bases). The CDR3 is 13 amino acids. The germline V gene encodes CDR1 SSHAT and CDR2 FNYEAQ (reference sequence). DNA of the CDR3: TGTGCTAGCAGCTTAGACAGGCATAATGAGCAGTTCTTC. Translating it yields CASSLDRHNEQFF. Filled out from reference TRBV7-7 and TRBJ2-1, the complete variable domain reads GAGVSQSPRYKVTKRGQDVTLRCDPISSHATLYWYQQALGQGPEFLTYFNYEAQPDKSGLPSDRFSAERPEGSISTLTIQRTEQRDSAMYRCASSLDRHNEQFFGPGTRLTVL.

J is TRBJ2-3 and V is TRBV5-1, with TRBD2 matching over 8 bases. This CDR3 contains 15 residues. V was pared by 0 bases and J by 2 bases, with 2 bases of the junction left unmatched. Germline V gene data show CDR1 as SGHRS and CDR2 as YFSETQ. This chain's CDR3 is CASSLGGGTTDTQYF. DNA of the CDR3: TGCGCCAGCAGCTTGGGCGGGGGGACCACAGATACGCAGTATTTT.

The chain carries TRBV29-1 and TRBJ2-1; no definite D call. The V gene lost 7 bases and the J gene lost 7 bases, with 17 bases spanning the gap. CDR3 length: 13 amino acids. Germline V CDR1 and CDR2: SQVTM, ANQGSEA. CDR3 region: CSAPDRRNNEQFF. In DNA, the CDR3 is TGCAGCGCCCCTGATAGGCGTAATAATGAGCAGTTCTTC.

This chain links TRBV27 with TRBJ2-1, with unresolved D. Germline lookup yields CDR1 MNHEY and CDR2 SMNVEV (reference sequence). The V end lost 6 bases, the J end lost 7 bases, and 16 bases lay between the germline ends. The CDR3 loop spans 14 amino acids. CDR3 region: CASRLMGLGNEQFF. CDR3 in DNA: TGTGCCAGCAGGTTGATGGGCCTGGGGAATGAGCAGTTCTTC.

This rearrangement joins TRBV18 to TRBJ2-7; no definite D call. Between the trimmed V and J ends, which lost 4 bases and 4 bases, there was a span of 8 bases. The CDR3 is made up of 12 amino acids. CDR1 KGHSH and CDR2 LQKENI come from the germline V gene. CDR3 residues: CASSLTKYEQYF. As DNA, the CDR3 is TGTGCCAGCTCACTGACGAAATACGAGCAGTACTTC.

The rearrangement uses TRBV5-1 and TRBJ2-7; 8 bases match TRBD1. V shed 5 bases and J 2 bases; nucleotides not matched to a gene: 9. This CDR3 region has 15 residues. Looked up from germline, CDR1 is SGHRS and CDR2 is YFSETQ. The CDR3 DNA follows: TGCGCCAGCAGAAACCAGGGGGCGCCAGCCTACGAGCAGTACTTC. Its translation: CASRNQGAPAYEQYF.

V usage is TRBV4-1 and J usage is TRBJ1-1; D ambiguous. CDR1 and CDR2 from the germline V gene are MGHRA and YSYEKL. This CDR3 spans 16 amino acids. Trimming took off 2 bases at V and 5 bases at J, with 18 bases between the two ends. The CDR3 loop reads CASSQSDLHSKTEAFF. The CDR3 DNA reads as TGCGCCAGCAGCCAATCCGATTTACACAGCAAGACTGAAGCTTTCTTT.

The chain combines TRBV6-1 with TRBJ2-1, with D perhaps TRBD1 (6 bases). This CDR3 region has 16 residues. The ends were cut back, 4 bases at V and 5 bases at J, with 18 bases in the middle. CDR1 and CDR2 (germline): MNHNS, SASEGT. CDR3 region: CASSVRRRTDDNEQFF. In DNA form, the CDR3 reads TGTGCCAGCAGTGTTCGCCGCCGGACAGATGACAATGAGCAGTTCTTC.

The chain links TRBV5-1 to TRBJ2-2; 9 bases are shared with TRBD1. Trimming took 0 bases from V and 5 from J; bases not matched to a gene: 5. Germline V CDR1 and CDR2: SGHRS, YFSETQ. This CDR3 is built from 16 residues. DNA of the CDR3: TGCGCCAGCAGCTTGGAATTGACAGGGGGAACCGGGGAGCTGTTTTTT. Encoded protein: CASSLELTGGTGELFF.

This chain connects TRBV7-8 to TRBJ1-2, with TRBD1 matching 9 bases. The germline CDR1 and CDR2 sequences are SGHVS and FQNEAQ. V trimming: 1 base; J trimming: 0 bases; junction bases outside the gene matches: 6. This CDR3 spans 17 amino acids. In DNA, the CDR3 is TGTGCCAGCAGCTTAGAAACCGGGACAGGGACTAACTATGGCTACACCTTC. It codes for CASSLETGTGTNYGYTF.

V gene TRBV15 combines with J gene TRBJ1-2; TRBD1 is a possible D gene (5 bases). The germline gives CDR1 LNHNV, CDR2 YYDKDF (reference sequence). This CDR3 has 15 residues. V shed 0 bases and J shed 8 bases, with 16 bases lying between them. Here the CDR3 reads CATSRDRRGSEGYTF. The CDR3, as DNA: TGTGCCACCAGCAGAGATCGGAGGGGATCAGAGGGCTACACCTTC.

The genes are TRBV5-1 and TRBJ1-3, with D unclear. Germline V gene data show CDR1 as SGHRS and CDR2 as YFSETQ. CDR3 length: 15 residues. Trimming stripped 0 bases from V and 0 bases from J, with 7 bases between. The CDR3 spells CASSLGEFSGNTIYF. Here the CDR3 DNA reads TGCGCCAGCAGCTTGGGGGAATTCTCTGGAAACACCATATATTTT.

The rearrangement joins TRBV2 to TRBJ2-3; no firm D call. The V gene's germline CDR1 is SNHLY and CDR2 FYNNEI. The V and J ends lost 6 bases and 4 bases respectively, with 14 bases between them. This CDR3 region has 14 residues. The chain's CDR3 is CASRSPGPPDTQYF. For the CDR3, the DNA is TGTGCCAGCAGGTCACCCGGCCCTCCAGATACGCAGTATTTT.

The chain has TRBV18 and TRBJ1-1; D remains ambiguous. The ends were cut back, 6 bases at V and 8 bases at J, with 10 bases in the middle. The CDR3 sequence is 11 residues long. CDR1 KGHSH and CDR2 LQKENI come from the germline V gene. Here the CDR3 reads CASSFQFEAFF. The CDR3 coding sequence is TGTGCCAGCTCTTTTCAGTTCGAAGCTTTCTTT.

CDR3 amino acids: CASSMVGLKTGELFF. For the CDR3, the DNA is TGTGCCAGTAGTATGGTAGGGTTAAAAACCGGGGAGCTGTTTTTT. The V and J genes are TRBV19 and TRBJ2-2; D is uncertain. V was pared by 3 bases and J by 5 bases, with 13 bases between. There are 15 residues in the CDR3. Germline-derived CDR1 and CDR2 are LNHDA and SQIVND (reference sequence).

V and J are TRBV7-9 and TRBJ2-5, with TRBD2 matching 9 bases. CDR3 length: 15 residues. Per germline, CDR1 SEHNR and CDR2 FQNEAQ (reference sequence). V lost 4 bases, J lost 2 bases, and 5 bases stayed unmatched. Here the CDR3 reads CASSSQGLAQETQYF. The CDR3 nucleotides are TGTGCCAGCAGCTCCCAGGGACTAGCTCAAGAGACCCAGTACTTC.

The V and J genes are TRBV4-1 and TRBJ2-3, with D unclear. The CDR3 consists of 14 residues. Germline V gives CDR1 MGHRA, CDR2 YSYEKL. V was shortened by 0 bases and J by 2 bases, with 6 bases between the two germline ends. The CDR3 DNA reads TGCGCCAGCAGCCAAGACGTCTTCACAGATACGCAGTATTTT. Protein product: CASSQDVFTDTQYF.

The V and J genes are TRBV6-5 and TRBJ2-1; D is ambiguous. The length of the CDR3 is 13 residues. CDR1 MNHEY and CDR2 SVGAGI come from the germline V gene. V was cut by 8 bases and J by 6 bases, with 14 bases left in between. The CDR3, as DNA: TGTGCCAGCGCATGGAGAGCTTCCAATGAGCAGTTCTTC. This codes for CASAWRASNEQFF.

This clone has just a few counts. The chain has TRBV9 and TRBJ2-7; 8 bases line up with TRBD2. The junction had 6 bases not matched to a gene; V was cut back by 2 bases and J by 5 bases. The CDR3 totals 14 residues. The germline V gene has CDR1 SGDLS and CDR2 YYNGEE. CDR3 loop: CASSVSGGFHEQYF. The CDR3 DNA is TGTGCCAGCAGCGTCTCGGGGGGGTTCCACGAGCAGTACTTC.

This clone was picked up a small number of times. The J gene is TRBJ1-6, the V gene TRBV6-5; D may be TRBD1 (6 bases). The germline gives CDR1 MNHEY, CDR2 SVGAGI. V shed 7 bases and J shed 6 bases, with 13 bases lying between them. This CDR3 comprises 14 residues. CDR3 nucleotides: TGTGCCAGCAACTCCGACAGGATTAATTCACCCCTCCACTTT. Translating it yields CASNSDRINSPLHF.

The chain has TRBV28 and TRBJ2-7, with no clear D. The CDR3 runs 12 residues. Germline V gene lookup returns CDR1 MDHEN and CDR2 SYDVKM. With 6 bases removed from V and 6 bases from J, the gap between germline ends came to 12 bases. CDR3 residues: CASSYLTFEQYF. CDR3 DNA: TGTGCCAGCAGCTACCTTACGTTCGAGCAGTACTTC.

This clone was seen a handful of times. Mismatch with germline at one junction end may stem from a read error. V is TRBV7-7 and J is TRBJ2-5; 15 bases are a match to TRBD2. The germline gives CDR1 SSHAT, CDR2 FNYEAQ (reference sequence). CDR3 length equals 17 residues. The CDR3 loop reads CASSAGLAGGGQETQYF. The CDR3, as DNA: TGTGCTAGCAGCGCGGGACTAGCGGGGGGTGGCCAAGAGACCCAGTACTTC.